The clone carrying this TCR beta chain was seen ten or more times. The target antigen is unknown. Germline V gives CDR1 KGHSH, CDR2 LQKENI. This CDR3 is built from 15 residues. Trimming left V 0 bases short and J 4 bases short, with 9 bases between. This record belongs to a study of type 1 regulatory T cells. Study in general: This in vitro CD4 product, T-allo10, is enriched for Tr1 cells and alloantigen-specific.

TCRdb redid the calling of the reads with MiXCR, one entry per CDR3 protein. The data hold fewer than 25,000 distinct CDR3 sequences, with roughly half observed a single time. This TCR came from a human donor in good health. What was sequenced was cultured T cells, either the whole culture or a sorted T cell fraction (not recorded which). The V gene is TRBV18, the J gene TRBJ2-2; D might be TRBD2 (5 bases). The CDR3 DNA sequence: TGTGCCAGCTCACCACCGTCCCTAGCCACCGGGGAGCTGTTTTTT. Its protein is CASSPPSLATGELFF. The whole variable domain, remainder taken from reference TRBV18 and TRBJ2-2, is NAGVMQNPRHLVRRRGQEARLRCSPMKGHSHVYWYRQLPEEGLKFMVYLQKENIIDESGMPKERFSAEFPKEGPSILRIQQVVRGDSAAYFCASSPPSLATGELFFGEGSRLTVL.